This TCR beta chain was obtained from a study of CD8+ T cells in alopecia areata. Overall study: Scalp area affected, as a percentage, set the severity score of treated patients.

Study-level points and caveats: Among the cells sequenced in scalp samples are also the resident alphabeta T cells of normal skin. Normal scalp showed lower clonality than lesional scalp, especially alopecia totalis/universalis. Having one nonresponder leaves uncertain how baseline CD8+ expansion relates to response.

Points on this clone: Its specificity is unknown.

Treatment of the sample: oral pan-JAK inhibitor, 5-10 mg twice daily. Following extraction, RNA underwent reverse transcription to cDNA, which served as the sequencing template. Some clones are missing from TCRdb's copy, which holds only in-frame ones; the method was immunoSEQ multiplex PCR. The sample lists 200,000 or so clones, roughly 60% occurring once. The CDR3 covers 16 residues. Between the trimmed V and J ends, which lost 2 bases and 0 bases, there was a span of 14 bases. Germline lookup yields CDR1 MNHEY and CDR2 SVGAGI. The chain is built from TRBV6-5 and TRBJ2-7; weak D call: TRBD1 (5 bases). The sample here was CD4+ T cells sorted from blood, taken at week 24, from a patient treated with tofacitinib. This receptor was obtained from a human donor with alopecia areata. Here the CDR3 reads CASSYSTRVSSYEQYF. CDR3 DNA sequence: TGTGCCAGCAGTTACAGCACCAGGGTCAGCTCCTACGAGCAGTACTTC.